This is a list of T cell receptor beta chains from one sample in a study of T cell responses to AZD1222 COVID-19 vaccine. TCRdb's copy holds only in-frame clones and misses some; the assay was immunoSEQ multiplex PCR. The repertoire holds some 40,000 clones, over 75% seen once, with about 20% in the top ten. Sequenced material: peripheral blood, taken 28 days after the second dose of the MenACWY control vaccine. The receptors originated from an adult who received the MenACWY meningococcal vaccine as a control. Each CDR3 is given with its conserved first and last residue. Fields, in order: V gene, D gene, clone size, J gene, CDR3 protein. D genes are given only for firm matches. Expanded clones get a size class; other rows say once, few or many, or leave the size out.

TRBV18	NA	NA	TRBJ1-6	CATTLLNNSPLHF
TRBV13	NA	NA	TRBJ2-3	CASSYSSTDTQYF
TRBV6-5	NA	NA	TRBJ1-2	CASSLSGTNYGYTF
TRBV28	NA	NA	TRBJ1-2	CASREGGTGNYGYTF
TRBV5-1	NA	NA	TRBJ1-6	CASSLDSSYNSPLHF
TRBV6-1	NA	NA	TRBJ1-5	CASSELGKLPQHF
TRBV6-5	TRBD1	NA	TRBJ1-6	CASRRTGENSPLHF
TRBV2	NA	NA	TRBJ1-2	CASSAQILGYGYTF
TRBV30	TRBD1	NA	TRBJ1-1	CAWSPDREDTEAFF
TRBV21-1	NA	NA	TRBJ2-2	CASSRINTGELFF
TRBV20-1	NA	once	TRBJ1-4	CSASRGEAEKLFF
TRBV3-1/TRBV3-2	NA	few	TRBJ1-6	CASSQEWDSPLHF
TRBV28	NA	NA	TRBJ1-5	CASSLDTNQPQHF
TRBV2	TRBD2	few	TRBJ2-7	CASSEERGPYEQYF
TRBV3-1/TRBV3-2	NA	NA	TRBJ2-1	CASSQVKKNWGSYNEQFF
TRBV15	NA	NA	TRBJ1-1	CATFRLGESKAFF
TRBV7-9	NA	few	TRBJ1-6	CASSPSGSYNSPLHF
TRBV19	NA	NA	TRBJ1-1	CASRIPADPSNTEAFF
TRBV25-1	TRBD1	NA	TRBJ1-4	CASSPLDREGEKLFF
TRBV11-2	TRBD1	NA	TRBJ2-7	CASSLRQGPHEQYF
TRBV6-6	NA	NA	TRBJ1-5	CASSYGRGYGQPQHF
TRBV28	NA	NA	TRBJ2-7	CASSPEGSSYEQYF
TRBV5-1	NA	NA	TRBJ2-7	CASRSTYSRNSYEQYF
TRBV3-1/TRBV3-2	TRBD1	NA	TRBJ1-6	CASSQRAGQGGSPLHF
TRBV28	NA	NA	TRBJ1-1	CASSQSRTGGDTEAFF
TRBV6-5	NA	NA	TRBJ1-5	CASRPGQTNQPQHF
TRBV28	TRBD1	once	TRBJ1-1	CASIKTGGDTEAFF
TRBV7-2	NA	once	TRBJ2-2	CASSLSGNTGELFF
TRBV19	TRBD1	few	TRBJ1-5	CASTAIDRGRRQPQHF
TRBV9	TRBD1	NA	TRBJ1-3	CASSYTGAGNTIYF
TRBV20-1	TRBD2	NA	TRBJ2-1	CSASRGLADNEQFF
TRBV29-1	TRBD1	NA	TRBJ1-2	CSVAGQRVSNYGYTF
TRBV5-1	TRBD2	NA	TRBJ2-2	CASKREVNTGELFF
TRBV28	NA	NA	TRBJ1-5	CASRSGVWGRRYSNQPQHF
TRBV6-4	NA	NA	TRBJ2-3	CASSDGSTDTQYF
TRBV7-2	NA	NA	TRBJ1-1	CASSPGRGTTEAFF
TRBV28	NA	NA	TRBJ1-1	CASSSPHGVSTEAFF
TRBV10-3	TRBD2	NA	TRBJ2-3	CAISRTSGEGTQYF
TRBV6-4	NA	NA	TRBJ2-1	CASSDRDNEQFF
TRBV19	NA	many	TRBJ2-3	CASSIEASPTDTQYF
TRBV3-1/TRBV3-2	NA	NA	TRBJ2-1	CASSPWGSGDEQFF
TRBV6-5	NA	NA	TRBJ1-2	CASSSQPGANYGYTF
TRBV19	TRBD2	NA	TRBJ2-7	CASRGLAGLSEQYF
TRBV28	NA	once	TRBJ1-4	CASRSRRDPATNEKLFF
TRBV3-1/TRBV3-2	NA	NA	TRBJ2-3	CASSTPRGLRDTQYF
TRBV5-5	TRBD1	once	TRBJ2-1	CASSLGQGGPSSYNEQFF
TRBV19	TRBD1	NA	TRBJ2-7	CASSSRTGYYEQYF
TRBV29-1	NA	NA	TRBJ2-7	CSVVAGIPYEQYF
TRBV4-2	NA	NA	TRBJ2-1	CASSQDISETTEQFF
TRBV5-1	TRBD2	NA	TRBJ2-1	CASSVLARFGNEQFF
TRBV11-2	NA	NA	TRBJ2-1	CASSLEGGINYNEQFF
TRBV6-5	NA	NA	TRBJ1-1	CASSPRAPTEAFF
TRBV6-5	TRBD2	NA	TRBJ2-5	CASTHSGGGKTQYF
TRBV28	NA	NA	TRBJ1-4	CALGGDNEKLFF
TRBV18	NA	NA	TRBJ2-1	CASSPITGEQFF
TRBV19	NA	NA	TRBJ1-5	CASSMGQGLHQPQHF
TRBV28	NA	few	TRBJ1-2	CASSLGGGTYGYTF
TRBV27	TRBD1	NA	TRBJ1-1	CASSQRQGRRTEAFF
TRBV28	TRBD1	NA	TRBJ2-4	CASSLLRTGASLAKNIQYF
TRBV19	NA	NA	TRBJ1-3	CASSSTGGVNTIYF